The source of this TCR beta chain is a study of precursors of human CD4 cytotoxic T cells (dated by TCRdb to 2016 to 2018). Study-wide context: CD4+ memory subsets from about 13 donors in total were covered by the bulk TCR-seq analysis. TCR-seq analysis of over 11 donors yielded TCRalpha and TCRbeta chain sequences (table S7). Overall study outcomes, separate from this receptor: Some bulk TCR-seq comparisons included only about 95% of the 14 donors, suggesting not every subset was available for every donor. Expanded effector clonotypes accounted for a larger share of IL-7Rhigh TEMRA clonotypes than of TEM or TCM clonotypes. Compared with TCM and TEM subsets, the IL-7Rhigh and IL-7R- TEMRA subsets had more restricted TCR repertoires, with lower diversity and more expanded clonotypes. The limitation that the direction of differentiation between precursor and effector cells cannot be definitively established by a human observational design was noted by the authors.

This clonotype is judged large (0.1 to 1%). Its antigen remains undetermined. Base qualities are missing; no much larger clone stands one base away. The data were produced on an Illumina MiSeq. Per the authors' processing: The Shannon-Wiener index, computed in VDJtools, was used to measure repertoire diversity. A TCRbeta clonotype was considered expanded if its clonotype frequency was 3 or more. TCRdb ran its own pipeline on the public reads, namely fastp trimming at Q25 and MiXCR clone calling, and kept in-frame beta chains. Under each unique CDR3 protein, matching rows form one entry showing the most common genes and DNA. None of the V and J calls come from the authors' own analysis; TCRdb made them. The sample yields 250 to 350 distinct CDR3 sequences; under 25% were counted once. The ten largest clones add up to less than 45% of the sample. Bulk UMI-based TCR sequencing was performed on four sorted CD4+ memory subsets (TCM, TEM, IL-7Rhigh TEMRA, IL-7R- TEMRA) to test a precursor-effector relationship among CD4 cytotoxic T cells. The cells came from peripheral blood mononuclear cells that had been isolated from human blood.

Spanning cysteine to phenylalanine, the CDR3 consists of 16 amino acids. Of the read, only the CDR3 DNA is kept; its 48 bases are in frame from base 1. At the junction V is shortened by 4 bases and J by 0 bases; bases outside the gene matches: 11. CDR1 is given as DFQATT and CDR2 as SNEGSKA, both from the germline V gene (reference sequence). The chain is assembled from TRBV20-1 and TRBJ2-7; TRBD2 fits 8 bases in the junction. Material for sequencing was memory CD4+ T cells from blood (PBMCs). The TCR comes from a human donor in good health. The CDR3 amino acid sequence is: CSATTRGGVSSYEQYF. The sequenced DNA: TGCAGTGCTACAACCCGGGGGGGCGTCTCCTCCTACGAGCAGTACTTC.